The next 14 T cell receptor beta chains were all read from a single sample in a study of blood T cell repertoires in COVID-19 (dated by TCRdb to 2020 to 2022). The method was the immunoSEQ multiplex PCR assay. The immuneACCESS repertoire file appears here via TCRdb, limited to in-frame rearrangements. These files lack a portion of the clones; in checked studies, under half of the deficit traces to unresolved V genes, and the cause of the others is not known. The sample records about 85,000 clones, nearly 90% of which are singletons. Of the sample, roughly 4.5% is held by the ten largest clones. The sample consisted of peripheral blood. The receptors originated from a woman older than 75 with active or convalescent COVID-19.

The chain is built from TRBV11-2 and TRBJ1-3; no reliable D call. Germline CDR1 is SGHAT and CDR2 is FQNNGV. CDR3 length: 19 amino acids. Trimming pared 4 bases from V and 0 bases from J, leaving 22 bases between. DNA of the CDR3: TGTGCCAGCAGCTCTAGCCTGGGGATCTTAGGGAACTCTGGAAACACCATATATTTT. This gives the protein CASSSSLGILGNSGNTIYF.

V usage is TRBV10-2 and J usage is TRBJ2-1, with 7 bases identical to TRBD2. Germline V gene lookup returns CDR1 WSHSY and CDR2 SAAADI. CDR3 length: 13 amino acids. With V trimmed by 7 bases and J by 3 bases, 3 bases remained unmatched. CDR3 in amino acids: CASIAGHYNEQFF. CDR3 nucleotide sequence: TGCGCCAGCATAGCGGGCCACTACAATGAGCAGTTCTTC.

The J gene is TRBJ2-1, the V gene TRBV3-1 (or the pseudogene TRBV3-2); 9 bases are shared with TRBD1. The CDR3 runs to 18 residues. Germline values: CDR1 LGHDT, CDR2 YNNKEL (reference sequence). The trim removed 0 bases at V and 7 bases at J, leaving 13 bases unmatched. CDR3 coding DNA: TGTGCCAGCAGCCAAGACCGAGTGGGACAGGGATTATTGAATGAGCAGTTCTTC. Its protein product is CASSQDRVGQGLLNEQFF.

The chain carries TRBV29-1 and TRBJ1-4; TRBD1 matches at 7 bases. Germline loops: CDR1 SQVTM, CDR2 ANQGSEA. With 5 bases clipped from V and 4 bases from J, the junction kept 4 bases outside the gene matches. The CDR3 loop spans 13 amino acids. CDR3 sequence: CSVRQGGNEKLFF. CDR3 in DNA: TGCAGCGTTAGACAGGGAGGTAATGAAAAACTGTTTTTT.

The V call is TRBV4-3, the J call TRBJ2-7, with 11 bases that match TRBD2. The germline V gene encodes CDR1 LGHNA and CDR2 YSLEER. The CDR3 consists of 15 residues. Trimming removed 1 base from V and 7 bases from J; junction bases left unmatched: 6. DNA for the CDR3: TGCGCCAGCAGCCAAGCGAAACTAGCGGGAGAGGAGCAGTACTTC. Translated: CASSQAKLAGEEQYF.

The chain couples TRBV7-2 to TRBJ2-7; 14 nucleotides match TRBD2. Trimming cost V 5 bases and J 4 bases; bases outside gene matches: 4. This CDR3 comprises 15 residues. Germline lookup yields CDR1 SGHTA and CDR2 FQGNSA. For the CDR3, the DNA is TGTGCCAGCAGCACGGGACTAGCGGGAGTTTACGAGCAGTACTTC. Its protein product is CASSTGLAGVYEQYF.

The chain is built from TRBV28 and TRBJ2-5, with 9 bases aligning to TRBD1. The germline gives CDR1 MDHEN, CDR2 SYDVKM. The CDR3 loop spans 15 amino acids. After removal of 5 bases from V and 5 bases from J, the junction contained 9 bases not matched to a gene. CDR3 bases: TGTGCCAGCAGTGGAAGGACAGGGGCGGGGGAGACCCAGTACTTC. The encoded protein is CASSGRTGAGETQYF.

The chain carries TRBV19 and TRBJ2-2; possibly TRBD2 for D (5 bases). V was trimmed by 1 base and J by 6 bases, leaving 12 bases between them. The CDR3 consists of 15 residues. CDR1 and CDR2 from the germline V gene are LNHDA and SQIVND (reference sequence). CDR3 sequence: CASSIGGSPPGELFF. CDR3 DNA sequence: TGTGCCAGTAGTATAGGCGGGTCCCCACCCGGGGAGCTGTTTTTT.

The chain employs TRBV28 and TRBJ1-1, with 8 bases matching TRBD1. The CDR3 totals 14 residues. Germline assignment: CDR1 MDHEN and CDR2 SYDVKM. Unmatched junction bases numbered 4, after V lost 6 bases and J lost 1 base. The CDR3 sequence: CASREGTGNTEAFF. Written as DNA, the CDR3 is TGTGCCAGCAGAGAGGGGACAGGGAACACTGAAGCTTTCTTT.

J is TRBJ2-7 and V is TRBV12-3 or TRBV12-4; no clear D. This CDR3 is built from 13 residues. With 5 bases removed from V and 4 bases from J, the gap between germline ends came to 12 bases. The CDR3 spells CASSQHAGYEQYF. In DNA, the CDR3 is TGTGCCAGCAGTCAACACGCAGGATACGAGCAGTACTTC.

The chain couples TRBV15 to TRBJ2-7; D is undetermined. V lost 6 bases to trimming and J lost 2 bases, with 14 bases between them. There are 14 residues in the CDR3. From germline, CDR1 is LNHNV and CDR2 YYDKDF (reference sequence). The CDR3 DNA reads TGTGCCACCAGGACACCTGACGGTACCTACGAGCAGTACTTC. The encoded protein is CATRTPDGTYEQYF.

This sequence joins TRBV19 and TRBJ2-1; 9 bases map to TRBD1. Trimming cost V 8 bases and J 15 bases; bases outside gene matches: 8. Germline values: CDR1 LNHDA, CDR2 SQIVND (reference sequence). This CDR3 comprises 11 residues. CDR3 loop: CASGSWDRAFF. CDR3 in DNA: TGTGCCAGTGGGAGTTGGGACAGGGCGTTCTTC.

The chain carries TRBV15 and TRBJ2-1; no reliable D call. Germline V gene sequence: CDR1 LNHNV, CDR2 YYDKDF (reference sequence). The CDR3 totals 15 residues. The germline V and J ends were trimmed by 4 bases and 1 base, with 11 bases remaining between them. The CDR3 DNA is TGTGCCACCAGCAACGGAGATGGTTCCTACAATGAGCAGTTCTTC. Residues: CATSNGDGSYNEQFF.

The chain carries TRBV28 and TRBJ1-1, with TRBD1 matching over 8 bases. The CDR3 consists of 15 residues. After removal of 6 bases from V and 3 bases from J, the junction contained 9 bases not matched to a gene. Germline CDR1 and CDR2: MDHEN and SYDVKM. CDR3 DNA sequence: TGTGCCAGCAGGACAGGGGAAGGGAGCTACACTGAAGCTTTCTTT. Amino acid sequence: CASRTGEGSYTEAFF.